These T cell receptor beta chains were read from a single sample in a study of cytomegalovirus exposure and HLA in healthy donors. The data were produced by immunoSEQ multiplex PCR, yet TCRdb's version contains in-frame clones alone and is incomplete. The table lists under 110,000 clones, over 60% of them singletons. The sequenced sample was PBMCs. Receptor source: a woman aged 45 to 65 in good health and CMV-seropositive. CDR3s include the opening cysteine and the closing phenylalanine or tryptophan. The D gene is left open where the match is weak. Clone size is not always given. Where it is, it says once, few, many or a class for expanded clones.

j_call | v_call | clone_size | d_call | cdr3_nt | cdr3_aa
TRBJ2-5 | TRBV7-3 | NA | NA | TGTGCCAGCAGCTCCCTGGGGGCAGGGAATGGGGAGACCCAGTACTTC | CASSSLGAGNGETQYF
TRBJ2-3 | TRBV28 | once | TRBD1 | TGTGCCAGCAGTTTCAAGCCTGCGACAGGGGACACAGATACGCAGTATTTT | CASSFKPATGDTDTQYF
TRBJ2-7 | TRBV5-1 | NA | NA | TGCGCCAGCAGCCCTCAGGGGTCATTACCCTACGAGCAGTACTTC | CASSPQGSLPYEQYF
TRBJ2-5 | TRBV7-9 | NA | NA | TGTGCCAGCAGCCCGGACAGCCGAGGGACCCAGTACTTC | CASSPDSRGTQYF
TRBJ2-5 | TRBV7-9 | once | NA | TGTTCCAGCAGCTCTAAAGAGACCCAGTACTTC | CSSSSKETQYF
TRBJ2-1 | TRBV10-3 | NA | TRBD2 | TGTGCCATCAGTGGTCCGCGGGGGGGAAAATCCTACAATGAGCAGTTCTTC | CAISGPRGGKSYNEQFF
TRBJ1-1 | TRBV5-1 | few | NA | TGCGCCAGCAGCTTGGCCGAAACAGGGCGGAACACTGAAGCTTTCTTT | CASSLAETGRNTEAFF
TRBJ1-2 | TRBV11-2 | NA | NA | TGTGCCAGCAGCTCGTGGACCCACGCGGGGGATGGCTACACCTTC | CASSSWTHAGDGYTF
TRBJ1-1 | TRBV9 | NA | NA | TGTGCCAGCAGCGCCCCCCCAGTTGAAGCTTTCTTT | CASSAPPVEAFF
TRBJ2-3 | TRBV5-1 | NA | TRBD1 | TGCGCCAGCAGCTTGGGCCCCGACACAGGGGGGACAGATACGCAGTATTTT | CASSLGPDTGGTDTQYF
TRBJ1-5 | TRBV28 | NA | NA | TGTGCCAGCAGCCCGAGTTATAGCAATCAGCCCCAGCATTTT | CASSPSYSNQPQHF
TRBJ1-1 | TRBV28 | NA | NA | TGTGCCAGCAGATCGACAGAGAACACTGAAGCTTTCTTT | CASRSTENTEAFF
TRBJ2-5 | TRBV6-5 | NA | TRBD1 | TGTGCCAGCAGTTACTTTGGACAGGGAATTTCTGAGCAGTACTTC | CASSYFGQGISEQYF
TRBJ2-5 | TRBV5-4 | NA | NA | TGTGCCAGCAGCGTAACCGGGACACAAGAGACCCAGTACTTC | CASSVTGTQETQYF
TRBJ1-4 | TRBV4-2 | NA | NA | TGTGCCAGCAGCCCTCGACAAGCAACTAATGAAAAACTGTTTTTT | CASSPRQATNEKLFF
TRBJ2-1 | TRBV19 | NA | TRBD1 | TGTGCCAGTAGGGGAGAAGACAGGGCTAATGAGCAGTTCTTC | CASRGEDRANEQFF
TRBJ1-1 | TRBV7-3 | few | TRBD1 | TGTGCCAGCAGCTTAAAGGCCACGACAGGGTCGACTGAAGCTTTCTTT | CASSLKATTGSTEAFF
TRBJ2-7 | TRBV28 | NA | TRBD2 | TGTGCCAGCAGTTCCCTAGCGGAACTTTACTCCTACGAGCAGTACTTC | CASSSLAELYSYEQYF
TRBJ2-7 | TRBV15 | NA | TRBD1 | TGTGCCACCAGCAATGTGACAGGGGCCTTCCTCTGGTACGAGCAGTACTTC | CATSNVTGAFLWYEQYF
TRBJ2-1 | TRBV11-2 | once | NA | TGTGCCAGCAGCCCGCGGACGAGGGGAGGTGAGCAGTTCTTC | CASSPRTRGGEQFF
TRBJ2-3 | TRBV2 | NA | NA | TGTGCCAGCGAAACAGGGTTAATGACAGATACGCAGTATTTT | CASETGLMTDTQYF
TRBJ2-3 | TRBV5-4 | once | TRBD2 | TGTGCCAGCAGTAGTGGACTAGCGGGGGGGCCAAATACGCAGTATTTT | CASSSGLAGGPNTQYF
TRBJ2-1 | TRBV4-2 | few | TRBD2 | TGTGCCAGCAGCCTCCTAAGTACTAGCGGGGGCCACCTTAATGAGCAGTTCTTC | CASSLLSTSGGHLNEQFF